Shown below are 25 T cell receptor beta chains from a single sample sequenced in a study of siplizumab effects on memory and regulatory T cells. Using immunoSEQ multiplex PCR, the repertoire was profiled, and TCRdb retains in-frame clones only, with some absent. This sample has some 64,000 clones, with 79% found just once. Sequencing input: memory CD4+ T cells sorted from blood. The receptors derive from a human donor in good health.

V and J are TRBV4-2 and TRBJ2-2; 10 bases are a match to TRBD2. Germline V CDR1 and CDR2: LGHNA, YNFKEQ. J gave up 6 bases and V 6 bases, and 10 bases lay outside the gene matches. The CDR3 is 16 residues long. CDR3 in amino acids: CASSDRGLATAGELFF. The CDR3 region has the DNA TGTGCCAGCAGTGATAGGGGACTAGCGACTGCCGGGGAGCTGTTTTTT.

The chain employs TRBV5-6 and TRBJ1-6, with a possible D match to TRBD1 (6 bases). This CDR3 has 15 amino acids. CDR1 is SGHDT and CDR2 is YYEEEE in the germline V gene. The V gene lost 0 bases and the J gene lost 6 bases, with 10 bases spanning the gap. In nucleotides, the CDR3 is TGTGCCAGCAGCTTGGAAGGGGGGCCTAATTCACCCCTCCACTTT. Amino acids: CASSLEGGPNSPLHF. Full variable domain (rest looked up from reference TRBV5-6 and TRBJ1-6): DAGVTQSPTHLIKTRGQQVTLRCSPKSGHDTVSWYQQALGQGPQFIFQYYEEEERQRGNFPDRFSGHQFPNYSSELNVNALLLGDSALYLCASSLEGGPNSPLHFGNGTRLTVT.

The V gene is TRBV6-5, the J gene TRBJ2-1; 11 nucleotides line up with TRBD2. The CDR3 contains 14 residues. V shed 10 bases and J 4 bases; nucleotides not matched to a gene: 6. CDR1 is MNHEY and CDR2 is SVGAGI in the germline V gene. CDR3 sequence (DNA): TGTGCCACCCATACTAGCGGGGGATACAATGAGCAGTTCTTC. It yields the protein CATHTSGGYNEQFF.

J is TRBJ2-6 and V is TRBV5-1; no firm D call. CDR1 and CDR2 (germline): SGHRS, YFSETQ. Trimming shortened V by 8 bases and J by 0 bases, and 9 bases separated the two germline ends. The CDR3 runs 14 residues. Here the CDR3 reads CASEHSSGANVLTF. The CDR3 DNA is TGCGCCAGTGAACATAGCTCTGGGGCCAACGTCCTGACTTTC.

The chain uses TRBV7-8 and TRBJ1-5, with D unresolved. The V gene lost 5 bases and the J gene lost 4 bases, with 9 bases spanning the gap. The CDR3 runs 13 residues. Germline V gives CDR1 SGHVS, CDR2 FQNEAQ. CDR3 protein: CASSVRENQPQHF. CDR3 sequence (DNA): TGTGCCAGCAGCGTAAGGGAAAATCAGCCCCAGCATTTT.

The rearrangement uses TRBV5-6 and TRBJ1-2, with TRBD1 matching over 9 bases. The ends lost 4 bases at V and 7 bases at J; junction bases unmatched: 5. The CDR3 totals 13 residues. Looked up from germline, CDR1 is SGHDT and CDR2 is YYEEEE. The CDR3 spells CASSIGTGSGYTF. The CDR3 DNA reads TGTGCCAGCAGCATCGGGACAGGGTCTGGCTACACCTTC. Using reference TRBV5-6 and TRBJ1-2 for the parts outside the CDR3, the full variable domain is DAGVTQSPTHLIKTRGQQVTLRCSPKSGHDTVSWYQQALGQGPQFIFQYYEEEERQRGNFPDRFSGHQFPNYSSELNVNALLLGDSALYLCASSIGTGSGYTFGSGTRLTVV.

The V gene is TRBV7-9, the J gene TRBJ1-1; D ambiguous. Germline assignment: CDR1 SEHNR and CDR2 FQNEAQ (reference sequence). The length of the CDR3 is 14 residues. The V end was cut by 5 bases, the J end by 2 bases, with 12 bases between. This chain's CDR3 is CASSPREGNTEAFF. The CDR3 DNA sequence: TGTGCCAGCAGCCCAAGGGAGGGTAACACTGAAGCTTTCTTT.

The genes are TRBV13 and TRBJ2-5; a weak D match, TRBD2 (6 bases). The germline CDR1 and CDR2 sequences are PRHDT and FYEKMQ (reference sequence). V was shortened by 5 bases and J by 0 bases, with 7 bases between the two germline ends. The CDR3 spans 13 residues. CDR3: CASSRDYQETQYF. The CDR3 coding sequence is TGTGCCAGCAGCCGGGACTACCAAGAGACCCAGTACTTC.

The V gene is TRBV6-1, the J gene TRBJ2-1; TRBD1 matches 10 bases. CDR1 and CDR2 from the germline V gene are MNHNS and SASEGT. V dropped 6 bases and J dropped 4; count of bases not matched to a gene: 6. This CDR3 is built from 15 residues. CDR3 DNA sequence: TGTGCCAGCAGCCCCCGGGACAGGGGTTACAATGAGCAGTTCTTC. Translated, it gives CASSPRDRGYNEQFF.

This clone was counted a few times. V and J are TRBV10-2 and TRBJ1-5; D gene uncertain. CDR3 length equals 14 residues. Germline V lookup: CDR1 WSHSY, CDR2 SAAADI. V was pared by 8 bases and J by 0 bases, with 11 bases between. The CDR3 spells CASLESNSNQPQHF. The CDR3 nucleotides read TGCGCCAGCTTGGAGTCAAATAGCAATCAGCCCCAGCATTTT.

The chain is built from TRBV5-1 and TRBJ1-1; 10 bases map to TRBD1. V shed 2 bases, J shed 4 bases, and the junction held 2 bases outside the gene matches. Germline V lookup: CDR1 SGHRS, CDR2 YFSETQ. The CDR3 is 14 amino acids. The CDR3 sequence: CASSFWTGGTEAFF. CDR3 coding DNA: TGCGCCAGCAGCTTTTGGACAGGGGGCACTGAAGCTTTCTTT. The full variable domain, with the rest looked up from reference TRBV5-1 and TRBJ1-1, is KAGVTQTPRYLIKTRGQQVTLSCSPISGHRSVSWYQQTPGQGLQFLFEYFSETQRNKGNFPGRFSGRQFSNSRSEMNVSTLELGDSALYLCASSFWTGGTEAFFGQGTRLTVV.

J is TRBJ2-3 and V is TRBV5-1; 9 bases map to TRBD2. Germline V gene lookup returns CDR1 SGHRS and CDR2 YFSETQ. Unmatched junction bases numbered 5, after V lost 0 bases and J lost 6 bases. The CDR3 runs to 15 residues. CDR3 bases: TGCGCCAGCAGCTTGGTGGCGGGGGGGCACGATACGCAGTATTTT. It translates to CASSLVAGGHDTQYF.

The chain is built from TRBV19 and TRBJ2-2; 8 bases align to TRBD1. CDR3 size: 15 residues. Germline trimming cut 7 bases from V and 3 bases from J; bases unmatched to any gene: 7. Germline lookup yields CDR1 LNHDA and CDR2 SQIVND (reference sequence). The CDR3 DNA follows: TGTGCCAGTAACAGGGGGGCCTTGGACACCGGGGAGCTGTTTTTT. This codes for CASNRGALDTGELFF.

Notes on this clone: Distinct nucleotide sequences in the sample also encode this CDR3. V gene TRBV7-2 combines with J gene TRBJ1-1; weak D call: TRBD1 (6 bases). The germline CDR1 and CDR2 sequences are SGHTA and FQGNSA. V lost 4 bases to trimming and J lost 4 bases, with 10 bases between them. The length of the CDR3 is 13 residues. The CDR3 protein is CASSYRVGTEAFF. The CDR3 nucleotides are TGTGCCAGCAGCTACAGGGTAGGCACTGAAGCTTTCTTT.

The chain employs TRBV2 and TRBJ1-6; perhaps TRBD1 as D (5 bases). This CDR3 spans 14 amino acids. The ends were cut back, 3 bases at V and 9 bases at J, with 12 bases in the middle. Germline V gives CDR1 SNHLY, CDR2 FYNNEI. DNA of the CDR3: TGTGCCAGCAGTGAGGGGGGGAGGAGTTCACCCCTCCACTTT. This gives the protein CASSEGGRSSPLHF.

The chain recombines TRBV4-1 with TRBJ1-4; D not certain. The germline gives CDR1 MGHRA, CDR2 YSYEKL. Trimming shortened V by 4 bases and J by 7 bases, and 7 bases separated the two germline ends. The CDR3 is 12 residues long. This chain's CDR3 is CASSLPSEKLFF. In DNA form, the CDR3 reads TGCGCCAGCAGCCTTCCTAGTGAAAAACTGTTTTTT.

The gene calls are TRBV18 and TRBJ2-3; TRBD2 matches at 10 bases. The CDR3 extends over 17 amino acids. V lost 5 bases, J lost 0 bases, and 8 bases stayed unmatched. CDR1 KGHSH and CDR2 LQKENI come from the germline V gene. Here the CDR3 DNA reads TGTGCCAGCTCAGTCAACCTAGCGGGAGCTAGCACAGATACGCAGTATTTT. Amino acids: CASSVNLAGASTDTQYF.

This sequence joins TRBV6-1 and TRBJ1-2; D is ambiguous. The V end was cut by 2 bases, the J end by 8 bases, with 12 bases between. The CDR3 runs 13 residues. The V gene's germline CDR1 is MNHNS and CDR2 SASEGT. The CDR3 here is CASSEKGSRGYTF. The CDR3 DNA follows: TGTGCCAGCAGTGAAAAAGGGTCTCGGGGCTACACCTTC.

J is TRBJ1-2 and V is TRBV7-9; 8 bases agree with TRBD1. The V and J ends lost 7 bases and 5 bases, in that order; junction bases with no gene match: 9. The CDR3 runs to 14 residues. In germline, CDR1 is SEHNR, CDR2 FQNEAQ (reference sequence). For the CDR3, the DNA is TGTGCCAGCAACACAGGACAGGGCGGGTATGGCTACACCTTC. This codes for CASNTGQGGYGYTF.

This clone occurred a few times. This chain joins TRBV28 and TRBJ1-3; D gene unclear. The CDR3 length is 15 residues. Germline CDR1 reads MDHEN; CDR2 reads SYDVKM. V gave up 6 bases and J gave up 4 bases, with 16 bases separating them. The CDR3 DNA reads TGTGCCAGCAGCCTGGACCCCCGGGAGGGAAACACCATATATTTT. Translation: CASSLDPREGNTIYF. Using reference TRBV28 and TRBJ1-3 for the parts outside the CDR3, the full variable domain is DVKVTQSSRYLVKRTGEKVFLECVQDMDHENMFWYRQDPGLGLRLIYFSYDVKMKEKGDIPEGYSVSREKKERFSLILESASTNQTSMYLCASSLDPREGNTIYFGEGSWLTVV.

The chain carries TRBV19 and TRBJ1-4; no reliable D call. Germline V CDR1 and CDR2: LNHDA, SQIVND (reference sequence). This CDR3 is 14 amino acids long. V shed 4 bases and J shed 0 bases, with 6 bases lying between them. The CDR3 here is CASSNTATNEKLFF. CDR3 bases: TGTGCCAGTAGTAATACAGCAACTAATGAAAAACTGTTTTTT.

The rearrangement links TRBV6-5 to TRBJ1-2; a weak D match, TRBD1 (5 bases). Germline loops: CDR1 MNHEY, CDR2 SVGAGI. CDR3 length: 13 amino acids. Trimming left V 2 bases short and J 4 bases short, with 8 bases between. CDR3 sequence (DNA): TGTGCCAGCAGTTACAAGGGGACCTATGGCTACACCTTC. Translating gives CASSYKGTYGYTF.

The chain couples TRBV5-4 to TRBJ2-1; TRBD2 might be the D (5 bases). The CDR3 is made up of 14 amino acids. The germline CDR1 and CDR2 sequences are SGHNT and YYREEE (reference sequence). V was clipped by 3 bases and J by 5 bases, with 12 bases between them. In DNA form, the CDR3 reads TGTGCCAGCAGCTCTTTTAGCGTCGACAATGAGCAGTTCTTC. Amino acid sequence: CASSSFSVDNEQFF.

For this clone: At one end the junction does not follow the germline gene, possibly because of a read error. V gene TRBV30 combines with J gene TRBJ2-7, with a possible D match to TRBD1 (6 bases). Germline CDR1 GTSNPN, CDR2 SVGIG (reference sequence). The CDR3 consists of 12 residues. For the CDR3, the DNA is TGTGCCTGGAGGGACAGTTCCTACGAGCGGTACTTC. This sequence encodes CAWRDSSYERYF.

The rearrangement links TRBV4-3 to TRBJ1-1; the D is unclear. Germline CDR1 LGHNA, CDR2 YSLEER. The ends were cut back, 4 bases at V and 8 bases at J, with 14 bases in the middle. There are 13 residues in the CDR3. Here the CDR3 DNA reads TGCGCCAGCAGCCCCGGCAACAGTCCCGAAGCTTTCTTT. Translated, it gives CASSPGNSPEAFF.